The 13 T cell receptor beta chains below come from one sample, sequenced in a study of beta chain features in type 1 diabetes. The isolated RNA, all of it, was reverse transcribed, so expressed TCRB transcripts were what got sequenced. Repertoires were generated with immunoSEQ multiplex PCR, while TCRdb's copy carries only in-frame clones and drops some. The table lists more than 150,000 clones, roughly an eighth of them singletons. Material for sequencing was central memory CD4+ T cells from blood. These receptors were collected from a woman between 18 and 30 years old in good health.

This clone was counted a few times. V and J are TRBV5-4 and TRBJ2-7; 8 nucleotides line up with TRBD2. CDR3 length equals 15 residues. Germline loops: CDR1 SGHNT, CDR2 YYREEE (reference sequence). Losses at the gene ends were 3 bases for V and 2 bases for J; bases not matched to a gene: 7. The CDR3, as DNA: TGTGCCAGCAGCTCCCAAACTAGCGGAGCCTACGAGCAGTACTTC. As protein: CASSSQTSGAYEQYF.

The chain carries TRBV6-5 and TRBJ2-7, with D unclear. The germline gives CDR1 MNHEY, CDR2 SVGAGI. The germline V and J ends were trimmed by 7 bases and 2 bases, with 15 bases remaining between them. The CDR3 runs 14 residues. This CDR3 reads CASTFTGFPYEQYF. The CDR3 nucleotides read TGTGCCAGCACCTTTACCGGGTTCCCCTACGAGCAGTACTTC.

V gene TRBV11-3 combines with J gene TRBJ2-2; D unclear. Deletions cut 5 bases from V and 6 bases from J, with 10 bases between. The CDR3 runs 13 residues. Germline CDR1 and CDR2: SGHNT and YENEEA. The CDR3 spells CASSARVAGELFF. CDR3 sequence (DNA): TGTGCCAGCAGCGCCCGGGTGGCCGGGGAGCTGTTTTTT.

This clone came up a few times. The rearrangement uses TRBV28 and TRBJ2-6; 7 bases align to TRBD2. Unmatched junction bases numbered 1, after V lost 8 bases and J lost 0 bases. Germline V gene lookup returns CDR1 MDHEN and CDR2 SYDVKM. The CDR3 totals 14 residues. The CDR3, as DNA: TGTGCCAGCTTAGCGGGCTCTGGGGCCAACGTCCTGACTTTC. Translated: CASLAGSGANVLTF.

This clone occurred a few times. This chain links TRBV4-2 with TRBJ2-1, with 8 nucleotides matching TRBD1. Trimming at V came to 4 bases and at J to 4 bases, leaving 3 bases not matched to a gene. This CDR3 is 14 amino acids long. From germline, CDR1 is LGHNA and CDR2 YNFKEQ. The CDR3 nucleotides are TGTGCCAGCAGCCCAGGGGACAGGTACAATGAGCAGTTCTTC. This sequence encodes CASSPGDRYNEQFF.

The chain has TRBV6-5 and TRBJ2-2; 11 bases are shared with TRBD2. CDR1 is MNHEY and CDR2 is SVGAGI in the germline V gene. J was trimmed by 0 bases and V by 11 bases; bases with no gene match: 2. The length of the CDR3 is 14 residues. The CDR3 protein is CASTSGTNTGELFF. For the CDR3, the DNA is TGTGCCTCGACTAGCGGGACGAACACCGGGGAGCTGTTTTTT.

This chain joins TRBV14 and TRBJ2-7, with 8 bases that match TRBD1. Germline CDR1 is SGHDN and CDR2 is FVKESK. V lost 4 bases and J lost 3; bases outside the gene matches: 8. CDR3 size: 15 residues. The CDR3 bases are TGTGCCAGCAGCCTAGGACAGGGACAAGGCTACGAGCAGTACTTC. It translates to CASSLGQGQGYEQYF.

This clone came up many times. V usage is TRBV29-1 and J usage is TRBJ2-1; maybe TRBD2 (5 bases). Looked up from germline, CDR1 is SQVTM and CDR2 is ANQGSEA. This CDR3 region has 14 residues. Trimming pared 2 bases from V and 2 bases from J, leaving 10 bases between. DNA for the CDR3: TGCAGCGTTGAAACGGGAAGAACCTACAATGAGCAGTTCTTC. It is translated as CSVETGRTYNEQFF.

V gene TRBV28 combines with J gene TRBJ2-7; 14 nucleotides align to TRBD2. V was pared by 1 base and J by 2 bases, with 1 base of the junction left unmatched. The CDR3 spans 16 residues. Germline V gene lookup returns CDR1 MDHEN and CDR2 SYDVKM. The CDR3 nucleotides read TGTGCCAGCAGTTTATCGGGACTAGCGGGAGCCTACGAGCAGTACTTC. Amino acid sequence: CASSLSGLAGAYEQYF.

J is TRBJ2-2 and V is TRBV9; a weak D match, TRBD2 (6 bases). The CDR3 loop spans 17 amino acids. The germline gives CDR1 SGDLS, CDR2 YYNGEE. The V end was cut by 7 bases, the J end by 0 bases, with 19 bases between. The CDR3 protein is CASSLFQLASNTGELFF. DNA for the CDR3: TGTGCCAGCTCTCTTTTCCAGCTAGCGTCGAACACCGGGGAGCTGTTTTTT.

This rearrangement joins TRBV5-1 to TRBJ1-4, with TRBD1 identical over 9 bases. Trimming took 4 bases from V and 7 from J; bases not matched to a gene: 5. This CDR3 region has 14 residues. Germline V gene data show CDR1 as SGHRS and CDR2 as YFSETQ. The CDR3 loop reads CASSGQGLSEKLFF. The DNA of the CDR3 is TGCGCCAGCAGCGGACAGGGGCTGAGTGAAAAACTGTTTTTT.

This clone was counted only a few times. This sample includes further DNA sequences coding for the same CDR3. The rearrangement joins TRBV4-3 to TRBJ1-1; D possibly corresponds to TRBD1 (5 bases). The germline V and J ends were trimmed by 4 bases and 1 base, with 10 bases remaining between them. The germline CDR1 and CDR2 sequences are LGHNA and YSLEER. This CDR3 contains 14 residues. The DNA of the CDR3 is TGCGCCAGCAGCCCCGTTACAGGGAACACTGAAGCTTTCTTT. This encodes CASSPVTGNTEAFF.

There are a few counts of this clone. The chain is built from TRBV5-1 and TRBJ2-7; 8 nucleotides agree with TRBD1. The V and J ends lost 8 bases and 2 bases, in that order; junction bases with no gene match: 18. The germline V gene has CDR1 SGHRS and CDR2 YFSETQ. CDR3 size: 17 residues. The DNA of the CDR3 is TGCGCCAGTCGGGGTGGACAGGGACGGTTCGGGGCCTACGAGCAGTACTTC. The encoded protein is CASRGGQGRFGAYEQYF.